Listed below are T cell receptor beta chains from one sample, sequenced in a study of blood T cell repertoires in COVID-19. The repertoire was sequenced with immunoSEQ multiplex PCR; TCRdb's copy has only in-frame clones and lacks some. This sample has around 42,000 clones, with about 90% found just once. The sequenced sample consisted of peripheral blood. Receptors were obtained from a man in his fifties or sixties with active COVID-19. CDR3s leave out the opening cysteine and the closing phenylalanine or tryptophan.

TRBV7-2,ASSLALRGEAF
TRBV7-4,ASSATAPVQGSQPNTGELF
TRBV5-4,ASSPTGATETQY
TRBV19,ASSRGGTEAF
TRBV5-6,ASSLEGRGLRY
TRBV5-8,ASTSYSGGAGNEQF
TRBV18,ASSGTSGGTTNIQY
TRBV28,ASSPQAFTAQPQH
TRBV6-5,ATRKDSYGYT
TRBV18,ASSPRDRVEPYEQY
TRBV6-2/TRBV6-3,ASSYTVVSYEQY
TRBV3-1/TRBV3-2,ASSQDGGSGGAPYEQY
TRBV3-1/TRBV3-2,ASSQDSGVAREQY
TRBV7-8,ASSLLGQGANTEAF
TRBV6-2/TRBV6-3,ASSSGGATDTQY
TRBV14,ASSQDTPGSTEAF
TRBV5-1,ASSLTGAHGYT
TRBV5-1,ASSPWHRELTGELF
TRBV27,ASSLKGGRTRNTEAF
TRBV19,ASSIGANYGYT
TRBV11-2,ASSPSYEQY
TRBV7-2,ASSLSGDRTDTQY
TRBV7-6,ASSLGVGGAGNTIY
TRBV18,ASSPDRGRTIGYT
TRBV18,ASSPRERQGNYGYT
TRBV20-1,SAHQETQY
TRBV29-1,SVERGLAGAHEQF
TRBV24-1,ATSAGLAGGDSTDTQY
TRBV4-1,ASSPTEVVDNSPLH
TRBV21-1,ASSKRGPPSNTEAF
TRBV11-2,ASSLAVLREGILH
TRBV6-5,ASTGLAGTPAEQF
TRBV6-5,ASSRPESGNEQF
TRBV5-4,ASSLETGAYGYT
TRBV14,ASSRDISSGNTIY
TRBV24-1,ATSGVSGANVLT
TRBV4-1,ASSRDVTSGGYSEQF
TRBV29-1,SVRAGTSGAGEQF
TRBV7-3,ASSPGGLGELF
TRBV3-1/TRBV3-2,ASSQAGEQNYGYT
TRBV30,AWSFTGPTEAF
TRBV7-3,ASSFGRTNTDTQY
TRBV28,ASSPRQGRGEQF
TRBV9,ASSGDSFYNSPLH
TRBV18,ASSRQGLAGDNEQF
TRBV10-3,AISETDNYGYT
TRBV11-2,ASSLGIEQY
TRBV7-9,ASGTGNQPQH
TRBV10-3,AIGRGGTEAF
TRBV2,ASSEARGRNSPLH
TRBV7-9,ASSPPWTSGGPQETQY
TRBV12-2,ASRLEAGLAGAETVGTDTQY
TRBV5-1,ASSLESRDTGELF